By share, the clone carrying this TCR beta chain ranks as medium-sized. Antigen: not known. Sequencing used immunoSEQ multiplex PCR; TCRdb keeps in-frame clones, though not all of them. Of some 29,000 clones listed, roughly 90% were seen once; the top ten hold about 50%. These data belong to a study of lymphopenia after photon versus proton radiotherapy. Notes on the study in general: Larger post-nadir TCR diversity loss correlated inversely with survival in deceased patients. Relative stability marked proton patients; photon patients lost diversity and naive cells.

The input for sequencing was peripheral blood, taken from a patient treated with proton-based radiotherapy. The sequence came from a woman in her sixties with cholangiocarcinoma. Some clones in this sample may be carry-over from other donors' samples.

CDR3 sequence: CASSVSGTGGLDEQFF. The DNA of the CDR3 is TGTGCCAGCAGCGTGTCCGGGACAGGGGGCTTGGATGAGCAGTTCTTC. The chain employs TRBV9 and TRBJ2-1, with 12 bases fitting TRBD1. Germline V lookup: CDR1 SGDLS, CDR2 YYNGEE. The CDR3 extends over 16 amino acids. The V gene end was trimmed by 2 bases and the J gene end by 8 bases; junction bases not matched to a gene: 8.